Listed below are T cell receptor beta chains from one sample, sequenced in a study of blood T cell repertoires in COVID-19. The method was immunoSEQ multiplex PCR; TCRdb's version includes in-frame clones alone and lacks a portion of them. The table includes about 190,000 clones, about 89% detected once. Input material: peripheral blood. All receptors derive from a man in his forties with acute or convalescent COVID-19. CDR3s include the opening cysteine and the closing phenylalanine or tryptophan. The order of the fields is V gene, clone size, J gene, CDR3 protein. For some rows the clone size is stated as once, few or many, or as a class when expanded; others skip it.

TRBV6-8	.	TRBJ2-6	CASPRGGPGANVLTF
TRBV4-2	.	TRBJ1-4	CASSQAPGLNEKLFF
TRBV3-1/TRBV3-2	few	TRBJ1-6	CASSQDDRSNSPLHF
TRBV3-1/TRBV3-2	.	TRBJ1-2	CASSVDRTYGYTF
TRBV6-5	.	TRBJ1-5	CASSYSGAVNQPQHF
TRBV27	.	TRBJ2-6	CASSPLRFSGANVLTF
TRBV3-1/TRBV3-2	.	TRBJ2-3	CASSQPSGGSYTQYF
TRBV28	.	TRBJ2-3	CASSFGQSMDTQYF
TRBV28	.	TRBJ2-4	CASSFGGEAVGIQYF
TRBV6-4	.	TRBJ1-2	CASSDSGTQGRRNYGYTF
TRBV5-6	.	TRBJ1-2	CASSLWGGPYGYTF
TRBV7-9	few	TRBJ2-7	CASSLGQGWHEQYF
TRBV7-2	.	TRBJ2-2	CASSLVGSGGRELFF
TRBV6-2/TRBV6-3	.	TRBJ1-1	CASSYVGYTEAFF
TRBV7-2	few	TRBJ1-2	CASSRGRGYGYTF
TRBV19	few	TRBJ1-5	CASSIRGNNQPQHF
TRBV6-5	.	TRBJ2-7	CASSYSRPRDEQYF
TRBV7-9	.	TRBJ2-7	CASSFFDRTDEQYF